The sample holds a few counts of the clone carrying this T cell receptor beta chain. The sample originates from a study of blood T cell repertoires in COVID-19. J gave up 2 bases and V 2 bases, and 4 bases lay outside the gene matches. Germline values: CDR1 KGHSH, CDR2 LQKENI. This CDR3 comprises 15 residues. Repertoires were generated with immunoSEQ multiplex PCR, while TCRdb's copy carries only in-frame clones and drops some. Of around 360,000 clones listed, around 87% are singletons. The receptor was isolated from a man aged 35-49 years in a cohort exposed to, infected with or recovered from COVID-19 (not recorded which). The chain couples TRBV18 to TRBJ1-2, with 8 bases aligning to TRBD1. The source material was PBMCs or T cells enriched from blood (not recorded which). CDR3 in DNA: TGTGCCAGCTCACCAGCCAGGGGGCTCAACTATGGCTACACCTTC. Protein: CASSPARGLNYGYTF.